Presented here are 5 T cell receptor beta chains from one specimen sequenced in a study of blood T cell repertoires in COVID-19. The protocol was immunoSEQ multiplex PCR, while the TCRdb copy is restricted to in-frame clones and leaves out a portion. The sample lists about 87,000 clones, roughly four fifths occurring once. Material: peripheral blood. These receptors were collected from a woman in her 70s with acute or convalescent COVID-19.

This clone was counted once. The V and J genes are TRBV6-4 and TRBJ1-5; 7 nucleotides align to TRBD1. With 4 bases clipped from V and 2 bases from J, the junction kept 20 bases outside the gene matches. In germline, CDR1 is MRHNA, CDR2 SNTAGT. The CDR3 length is 20 residues. CDR3 protein: CASSGRRQGRVLECNQPQHF. The CDR3 nucleotides are TGTGCCAGCAGTGGAAGACGACAGGGTAGGGTGTTGGAATGCAATCAGCCCCAGCATTTT.

The chain recombines TRBV20-1 with TRBJ2-1; D uncertain. V lost 6 bases and J lost 10, with 10 bases in between. This CDR3 has 10 residues. Germline V CDR1 and CDR2: DFQATT, SNEGSKA (reference sequence). The CDR3 nucleotides are TGCAGTGCCTCTCTGGCAGAGCAGTTCTTC. Its protein product is CSASLAEQFF.

The chain combines TRBV18 with TRBJ1-4, with 7 bases fitting TRBD1. Germline V gene data show CDR1 as KGHSH and CDR2 as LQKENI. J was trimmed by 5 bases and V by 6 bases; bases with no gene match: 6. This CDR3 region has 14 residues. In nucleotides, the CDR3 is TGTGCCAGCTCTTCCGGGACAGACAATGAAAAACTGTTTTTT. The encoded protein is CASSSGTDNEKLFF. The full variable domain, in which reference TRBV18 and TRBJ1-4 provide the parts outside the CDR3, is NAGVMQNPRHLVRRRGQEARLRCSPMKGHSHVYWYRQLPEEGLKFMVYLQKENIIDESGMPKERFSAEFPKEGPSILRIQQVVRGDSAAYFCASSSGTDNEKLFFGSGTQLSVL.

The chain couples TRBV3-1 (or the pseudogene TRBV3-2) to TRBJ1-2; 12 nucleotides align to TRBD1. V was clipped by 3 bases and J by 8 bases; unmatched bases: 4. The CDR3 length is 14 residues. In germline, CDR1 is LGHDT, CDR2 YNNKEL (reference sequence). The CDR3 coding sequence is TGTGCCAGCAGCCAGACTGGGACAGGGGGCGGCTACACCTTC. Its protein is CASSQTGTGGGYTF.

The CDR3 bases are TGCGCCAGCAGCCTAGGAATGAACACTGAAGCTTTCTTT. Translated, it gives CASSLGMNTEAFF. The chain is built from TRBV5-1 and TRBJ1-1; unclear D gene. The CDR3 runs 13 residues. The germline CDR1 and CDR2 sequences are SGHRS and YFSETQ. With 4 bases removed from V and 0 bases from J, the gap between germline ends came to 7 bases.